This TCR beta chain was captured in a study of T cells in Graves' hyperthyroidism and ophthalmopathy. Overall study context: Sampling of peripheral blood happened at initial diagnosis, prior to any treatment.

Exclusions: uncontrolled infection, other autoimmune disease, pregnancy, lactation. Turning to this clonotype: Antigen unknown.

The trim removed 0 bases at V and 6 bases at J, leaving 6 bases unmatched. Germline V gene data show CDR1 as DFQATT and CDR2 as SNEGSKA (reference sequence). CDR3 length: 14 residues. Whole-study results and caveats: A 13 V-J model separated ophthalmopathy from stable hyperthyroidism. Blood also contained most expanded thyroid clonotypes above 0.001.

RNA transcripts served as the template for amplifying TCR beta CDR3 regions. An initial round of RT-PCR targeting the TCR CDR3 relied on the HTBI primer set. MiXCR, applied by TCRdb to the multiplex PCR reads, yields one record per CDR3 protein. The table includes over 300,000 distinct CDR3 sequences, about 14% detected once. This chain connects TRBV20-1 to TRBJ2-7; 9 nucleotides line up with TRBD1. Material for sequencing was blood. The receptor's source is a woman in her fifties or sixties with Graves' hyperthyroidism. CDR3 DNA: TGCAGTGCTAGAGATATTGGACAGGGGATCGAGCAGTACTTC. This translates into CSARDIGQGIEQYF.